The rows below give T cell receptor beta chains drawn from one sample of a study of blood T cell repertoires in COVID-19. Some clones are missing from TCRdb's copy, which holds only in-frame ones; the method was immunoSEQ multiplex PCR. This table holds 470,000 or so clones, around 90% found once. Material for sequencing was PBMCs or T cells enriched from blood (not recorded which). The receptors stem from a woman between 18 and 29 years old with acute COVID-19. The CDR3 runs from the conserved cysteine through the conserved F or W.

CDR3: CASSQDGGGNTIYF
J: TRBJ1-3
V: TRBV14

CDR3: CAISEYPSGRDTDTQYF
J: TRBJ2-3
V: TRBV10-3

CDR3: CASSVRRGATDTQYF
J: TRBJ2-3
V: TRBV11-2

CDR3: CASSPRTVLGRGTGELFF
J: TRBJ2-2
V: TRBV11-2

CDR3: CASSREGTEKLFF
J: TRBJ1-4
V: TRBV3-1/TRBV3-2

CDR3: CASSFQTGELFF
J: TRBJ2-2
V: TRBV12-3/TRBV12-4

CDR3: CASSYWGGENTEAFF
J: TRBJ1-1
V: TRBV6-5

CDR3: CASSPGGTNYEQYF
J: TRBJ2-7
V: TRBV7-3

CDR3: CASSLAGTSYNEQFF
J: TRBJ2-1
V: TRBV7-9

CDR3: CASSDDPDGTGLVLFTGMMYF
J: TRBJ2-7
V: TRBV2

CDR3: CSVETGEETQYF
J: TRBJ2-5
V: TRBV29-1

CDR3: CASNEISNEQFF
J: TRBJ2-1
V: TRBV5-4

CDR3: CASSQSTGDRANYGYTF
J: TRBJ1-2
V: TRBV4-1

CDR3: CASSSTPTGEGKKLFF
J: TRBJ1-4
V: TRBV6-6

CDR3: CASSWVGSGGEQYF
J: TRBJ2-7
V: TRBV6-2/TRBV6-3

CDR3: CSVEDITSGTSAYEQYF
J: TRBJ2-7
V: TRBV29-1

CDR3: CASSIRETQYF
J: TRBJ2-5
V: TRBV19

CDR3: CASSESGGAPYNEQFF
J: TRBJ2-1
V: TRBV10-1

CDR3: CASSLSAGRSEAFF
J: TRBJ1-1
V: TRBV7-3

CDR3: CASSHGQAGIGGEQFF
J: TRBJ2-1
V: TRBV7-9

CDR3: CSATTSGRWDF
J: TRBJ2-5
V: TRBV20-1

CDR3: CASSLDRTLRETQYF
J: TRBJ2-5
V: TRBV7-9

CDR3: CASSYGDGIQYF
J: TRBJ2-4
V: TRBV11-3

CDR3: CSVRDRNEQYF
J: TRBJ2-7
V: TRBV29-1

CDR3: CASSLAGGNQPQHF
J: TRBJ1-5
V: TRBV7-2

CDR3: CASSKHKRGGRADGAYSNQPQHF
J: TRBJ1-5
V: TRBV21-1

CDR3: CASSVVGGTGKDGYTF
J: TRBJ1-2
V: TRBV9

CDR3: CASSIAGGHGNEQFF
J: TRBJ2-1
V: TRBV19

CDR3: CASSLVPGGAWETQYF
J: TRBJ2-5
V: TRBV11-2

CDR3: CASMTGYEQYF
J: TRBJ2-7
V: TRBV10-3

CDR3: CASSFTVNTEAFF
J: TRBJ1-1
V: TRBV5-5

CDR3: CASGEQGFQEKLFF
J: TRBJ1-4
V: TRBV2

CDR3: CASSLAGLNTGELFF
J: TRBJ2-2
V: TRBV27